Each of the 19 T cell receptor beta chains below was sequenced from the same sample in a study of control samples from healthy donors and cancer patients. Clones were read by immunoSEQ multiplex PCR, and TCRdb kept only the in-frame ones, dropping some. Of about 250,000 clones listed, over 75% are singletons. Sequencing was carried out using PBMCs. All receptors derive from a woman in her sixties with lung cancer.

V and J are TRBV2 and TRBJ2-3; D unclear. The CDR3 is made up of 14 amino acids. CDR1 SNHLY and CDR2 FYNNEI come from the germline V gene. V was clipped by 6 bases and J by 2 bases, with 12 bases between them. As DNA, the CDR3 is TGTGCCAGCAGCTCCTCCGGATACACAGATACGCAGTATTTT. Residues: CASSSSGYTDTQYF.

V usage is TRBV2 and J usage is TRBJ1-5; TRBD1 is a possible D gene (5 bases). Trimming cost V 3 bases and J 7 bases, with 7 bases left between them. The CDR3 is 12 amino acids. In germline, CDR1 is SNHLY, CDR2 FYNNEI. The CDR3 sequence is CASSDQGQPQHF. CDR3 bases: TGTGCCAGCAGTGATCAGGGACAGCCCCAGCATTTT. Full variable domain (rest looked up from reference TRBV2 and TRBJ1-5): EPEVTQTPSHQVTQMGQEVILRCVPISNHLYFYWYRQILGQKVEFLVSFYNNEISEKSEIFDDQFSVERPDGSNFTLKIRSTKLEDSAMYFCASSDQGQPQHFGDGTRLSIL.

This clone has just a few counts. The chain recombines TRBV28 with TRBJ2-4, with 7 positions matching TRBD2. The V and J ends lost 2 bases and 2 bases, in that order; junction bases with no gene match: 3. The germline CDR1 and CDR2 sequences are MDHEN and SYDVKM. The CDR3 runs to 15 residues. For the CDR3, the DNA is TGTGCCAGCAGTTTAGGCGGGAGCTCCAAAAACATTCAGTACTTC. Protein sequence: CASSLGGSSKNIQYF.

The chain joins TRBV2 to TRBJ2-7; a possible D gene is TRBD2 (5 bases). The V gene's germline CDR1 is SNHLY and CDR2 FYNNEI. This CDR3 has 15 amino acids. Trimming stripped 5 bases from V and 2 bases from J, with 16 bases between. This chain's CDR3 is CASSPRPGETYEQYF. The CDR3 DNA sequence: TGTGCCAGCAGTCCGCGGCCCGGGGAGACCTACGAGCAGTACTTC.

This clone was observed once. The chain has TRBV9 and TRBJ2-4, with D hard to call. The CDR3 has 15 amino acids. Trimming removed 0 bases at V and 10 bases at J, with 17 bases between. Germline loops: CDR1 SGDLS, CDR2 YYNGEE. The CDR3, as DNA: TGTGCCAGCAGCGTAGATTATTACCCCCAAGGGATTCAGTACTTC. This codes for CASSVDYYPQGIQYF.

The chain carries TRBV5-8 and TRBJ2-1, with 9 bases aligning to TRBD2. Germline V gene lookup returns CDR1 SGHTS and CDR2 YDEGEE. Trimming removed 4 bases from V and 10 bases from J; junction bases left unmatched: 3. The length of the CDR3 is 12 residues. The CDR3 bases are TGTGCCAGCAGCGATCTAGCGGGAGAGCAGTTCTTC. As protein: CASSDLAGEQFF.

This sequence joins TRBV6-5 and TRBJ1-1; D unresolved. Germline V lookup: CDR1 MNHEY, CDR2 SVGAGI. This CDR3 is 14 amino acids long. V was cut by 4 bases and J by 0 bases, with 9 bases left in between. CDR3 in DNA: TGTGCCAGCAGTTTGAGCCCCGTGAACACTGAAGCTTTCTTT. Its protein product is CASSLSPVNTEAFF.

V is TRBV2 and J is TRBJ1-6, with 8 nucleotides matching TRBD1. Trimming at V came to 6 bases and at J to 10 bases, leaving 11 bases not matched to a gene. The CDR3 sequence is 15 residues long. Germline CDR1 and CDR2: SNHLY and FYNNEI. CDR3 sequence: CASRLDREVGSPLHF. The CDR3 DNA reads as TGTGCCAGCAGACTGGACAGGGAGGTTGGCTCACCCCTCCACTTT.

In regard to this clone: A junction boundary mismatches the germline segment, possibly from a read error. Additional DNA sequences in this sample encode the identical CDR3. The chain links TRBV27 to TRBJ1-1; 7 bases line up with TRBD1. The CDR3 length is 17 residues. Looked up from germline, CDR1 is MNHEY and CDR2 is SMNVEV (reference sequence). The CDR3, as DNA: TGTGCCAGCAGTCCCCCCGACAGGGAGTATTGGAACACCGAAGCTTTCTTT. Its translation: CASSPPDREYWNTEAFF.

The CDR3, as DNA: TGTGCCAGCAGCTCCCAGGGCTATGGCTACACCTTC. Translated: CASSSQGYGYTF. The chain uses TRBV11-3 and TRBJ1-2, with a possible D match to TRBD1 (5 bases). Germline V gene data show CDR1 as SGHNT and CDR2 as YENEEA. The CDR3 sequence is 12 residues long. With 4 bases removed from V and 4 bases from J, the gap between germline ends came to 7 bases.

This clone has only a few counts. The chain links TRBV7-3 to TRBJ1-2, with 9 bases that match TRBD1. Trimming at V came to 5 bases and at J to 5 bases, leaving 9 bases not matched to a gene. The CDR3 length is 15 residues. Germline CDR1 is SGHTA and CDR2 is FQGTGA. The CDR3 here is CASSETGGEPYGYTF. Here the CDR3 DNA reads TGTGCCAGCAGCGAGACAGGGGGAGAGCCTTATGGCTACACCTTC. The variable domain in full, with the rest retrieved from reference TRBV7-3 and TRBJ1-2, is GAGVSQTPSNKVTEKGKYVELRCDPISGHTALYWYRQSLGQGPEFLIYFQGTGAADDSGLPNDRFFAVRPEGSVSTLKIQRTERGDSAVYLCASSETGGEPYGYTFGSGTRLTVV.

The chain employs TRBV7-6 and TRBJ1-1; no clear D gene. CDR3 size: 15 residues. Trimming took off 4 bases at V and 0 bases at J, with 12 bases between the two ends. The germline gives CDR1 SGHVS, CDR2 FNYEAQ. The CDR3: CASSSWMGVNTEAFF. The CDR3, as DNA: TGTGCCAGCAGCTCCTGGATGGGTGTGAACACTGAAGCTTTCTTT.

The chain uses TRBV28 and TRBJ1-5, with 7 bases fitting TRBD1. CDR1 is MDHEN and CDR2 is SYDVKM in the germline V gene. Trimming at V came to 5 bases and at J to 2 bases, leaving 6 bases not matched to a gene. CDR3 length equals 15 residues. The CDR3: CASSIGGGGNQPQHF. Here the CDR3 DNA reads TGTGCCAGCAGTATAGGAGGGGGCGGCAATCAGCCCCAGCATTTT.

The chain has TRBV7-6 and TRBJ2-1; TRBD2 agrees at 7 bases. Losses at the gene ends were 5 bases for V and 9 bases for J; bases not matched to a gene: 16. The V gene's germline CDR1 is SGHVS and CDR2 FNYEAQ. The CDR3 covers 16 residues. The CDR3 sequence: CASSPRSGGSLGEQFF. The CDR3 nucleotides read TGTGCCAGCAGCCCTCGTAGTGGCGGGAGCCTGGGTGAGCAGTTCTTC.

The chain is built from TRBV4-1 and TRBJ2-1; TRBD1 might be the D (5 bases). The V gene lost 0 bases and the J gene lost 10 bases, with 19 bases spanning the gap. Germline CDR1 is MGHRA and CDR2 is YSYEKL. CDR3 length: 16 amino acids. The CDR3 region is CASSQEDIPTPKEQFF. The CDR3 DNA is TGCGCCAGCAGCCAAGAGGACATACCGACCCCTAAGGAGCAGTTCTTC.

Worth noting for this clone: Other DNA variants within this sample encode the same CDR3. This chain connects TRBV4-1 to TRBJ1-1; D is perhaps TRBD1 (6 bases). V lost 0 bases and J 0 bases, leaving 8 bases between the germline ends. Germline lookup yields CDR1 MGHRA and CDR2 YSYEKL. The CDR3 extends over 15 amino acids. The CDR3 sequence is CASSQEGTLNTEAFF. CDR3 sequence (DNA): TGCGCCAGCAGCCAAGAAGGGACACTGAACACTGAAGCTTTCTTT.

The gene calls are TRBV27 and TRBJ1-5; TRBD1 is a possible D gene (5 bases). CDR3 length equals 17 residues. Per germline, CDR1 MNHEY and CDR2 SMNVEV (reference sequence). The V end was cut by 5 bases, the J end by 4 bases, with 21 bases between. CDR3 residues: CASSPLSGRGENQPQHF. DNA of the CDR3: TGTGCCAGCAGTCCTTTATCAGGGCGAGGAGAGAATCAGCCCCAGCATTTT.

The gene calls are TRBV14 and TRBJ1-6, with D possibly TRBD1 on 5 matching bases. Germline V gene sequence: CDR1 SGHDN, CDR2 FVKESK. V lost 4 bases, J lost 8 bases, and 9 bases lay in between. This CDR3 contains 13 residues. CDR3 residues: CASSLDNHSPLHF. CDR3 coding DNA: TGTGCCAGCAGCCTGGACAACCATTCACCCCTCCACTTT.

This clone was observed a single time. V usage is TRBV6-6 and J usage is TRBJ1-2; TRBD1 is a possible D gene (6 bases). Trimming stripped 5 bases from V and 3 bases from J, with 13 bases between. Per germline, CDR1 MNHNY and CDR2 SVGAGI (reference sequence). This CDR3 region has 14 residues. This CDR3 is CASSQDSFDYGYTF. For the CDR3, the DNA is TGTGCCAGCAGTCAGGACAGCTTTGACTATGGCTACACCTTC.